One TCR beta chain is described in this entry. Its antigen is still unknown. In this CDR3 the conserved last residue, phenylalanine or tryptophan, is missing, so a read error is likely. This CDR3 has 15 residues. The junction had 13 bases not matched to a gene; V was cut back by 5 bases and J by 7 bases. CDR1 DFQATT and CDR2 SNEGSKA come from the germline V gene (reference sequence). As to treatment: approximately 9-day PBMC culture with coronavirus spike peptide pools or control peptides (ViraFEST assay). Culture conditions combined around 2 million PBMCs per well with approximately 10 IU/ml IL-2 and roughly 10 ug/ml peptide pools. This entry belongs to a study of vaccination and CD4 T cells after COVID-19. Study summary: PCR on nasal swabs identified SARS-CoV-2 in convalescent patients, of whom roughly nine were mild and one severe. Overlapping spike peptides of SARS-CoV-2, HCoV-NL63, HCoV-OC43 and HCoV-229E were used, and cells were stimulated with them.

With the Oncomine TCR Beta short-read assay, DNA from cultured CD4+ T cells was sequenced. CD4+ T cells were cultured, and genomic DNA was extracted from them. TCRdb re-called the PCR reads through MiXCR, storing one row per CDR3 protein. The sample includes about 4,800 distinct CDR3 sequences, less than 30% of them seen just once. This chain connects TRBV20-1 to TRBJ2-7; 11 bases fit TRBD2. The source of this sequence is a human donor who had recovered from COVID-19. The material was CD4+ T cells from blood, cultured in vitro, obtained after SARS-CoV-2 vaccination. CDR3 amino acids: CSAPRSSGGPREQYS. CDR3 DNA: TGCAGTGCTCCCCGTTCTAGCGGGGGGCCGAGGGAGCAGTACTCC.